This T cell receptor beta chain derives from a study of cytomegalovirus exposure and HLA in healthy donors. The CDR3 is 16 amino acids. Germline V gene lookup returns CDR1 SGHTA and CDR2 FQGTGA. With 0 bases clipped from V and 4 bases from J, the junction kept 7 bases outside the gene matches. The PCR contained 60 Vbeta and 13 Jbeta primers. Produced via immunoSEQ multiplex PCR; TCRdb's table is partial and in-frame only. The data show about 210,000 clones, over 65% seen once. This chain links TRBV7-3 with TRBJ1-1; 8 bases match TRBD1. Material: PBMCs. The clonotype was recovered from a man aged 35 to 55 in good health and CMV-seropositive. The CDR3 loop reads CASSLTGTGRGTEAFF. The CDR3 DNA follows: TGTGCCAGCAGCTTAACGGGGACAGGCCGGGGCACTGAAGCTTTCTTT.